These 21 T cell receptor beta chains originate from one sample sequenced in a study of blood T cell repertoires in COVID-19. Here immunoSEQ multiplex PCR was the method, and the copy in TCRdb shows in-frame clones only, minus some. Among approximately 140,000 clones listed, 81% were seen once. Input material: peripheral blood. These TCRs come from a human donor with acute or convalescent COVID-19. The donor label of this sample is uncertain.

V usage is TRBV6-5 and J usage is TRBJ1-5, with D unclear. The CDR3 contains 14 residues. V was shortened by 2 bases and J by 2 bases, with 7 bases between the two germline ends. Germline V CDR1 and CDR2: MNHEY, SVGAGI. In DNA, the CDR3 is TGTGCCAGCAGTTACACAGAAGGCAATCAGCCCCAGCATTTT. Translation gives CASSYTEGNQPQHF.

The chain carries TRBV24-1 and TRBJ1-1; TRBD1 matches 7 bases. The germline gives CDR1 KGHDR, CDR2 SFDVKD. The CDR3 length is 13 residues. The ends lost 2 bases at V and 8 bases at J; junction bases unmatched: 4. The CDR3 protein is CATSDSDRNEAFF. The CDR3 DNA follows: TGTGCCACCAGTGATTCGGACAGGAACGAAGCTTTCTTT.

The chain links TRBV9 to TRBJ2-1; the D is unclear. CDR3 length: 12 amino acids. The V and J ends lost 3 bases and 10 bases respectively, with 11 bases between them. Per germline, CDR1 SGDLS and CDR2 YYNGEE. In nucleotides, the CDR3 is TGTGCCAGCAGCGGGTGGAGTAACGAGCAGTTCTTC. This codes for CASSGWSNEQFF.

DNA of the CDR3: TGTGCCAGCAGCTCAGGGGATTCACCCCTCCACTTT. It yields the protein CASSSGDSPLHF. The chain carries TRBV9 and TRBJ1-6; the D gene is possibly TRBD1 (6 bases). V was clipped by 4 bases and J by 8 bases, with 7 bases between them. The CDR3 contains 12 residues. The V gene's germline CDR1 is SGDLS and CDR2 YYNGEE.

The chain employs TRBV4-1 and TRBJ2-3, with 7 positions matching TRBD2. After removal of 2 bases from V and 0 bases from J, the junction contained 2 bases not matched to a gene. The CDR3 covers 15 residues. From germline, CDR1 is MGHRA and CDR2 YSYEKL. The CDR3 sequence is CASSQLAVSTDTQYF. In DNA, the CDR3 is TGCGCCAGCAGCCAACTAGCGGTCAGCACAGATACGCAGTATTTT.

The chain uses TRBV2 and TRBJ1-6; 7 nucleotides match TRBD1. The germline V gene has CDR1 SNHLY and CDR2 FYNNEI. J gave up 8 bases and V 5 bases, and 9 bases lay outside the gene matches. The CDR3 has 15 residues. CDR3 loop: CASSRNRGLDSPLHF. The CDR3 region has the DNA TGTGCCAGCAGTCGGAACAGGGGATTGGATTCACCCCTCCACTTT.

The J gene is TRBJ1-6, the V gene TRBV7-9; weak D call: TRBD1 (6 bases). The CDR3 sequence is 14 residues long. The germline V and J ends were trimmed by 3 bases and 9 bases, with 12 bases remaining between them. The germline V gene encodes CDR1 SEHNR and CDR2 FQNEAQ (reference sequence). Written as DNA, the CDR3 is TGTGCCAGCAGCTTGGCAGGGGAAATTTCACCCCTCCACTTT. This codes for CASSLAGEISPLHF.

V gene TRBV21-1 combines with J gene TRBJ1-4. TRBV21-1 is recorded as a pseudogene. The CDR3 length is 17 residues. In DNA, the CDR3 is TGTGCCAGCAGCAAAGTAGGCGAGGCAGAAAAGAATGAAAAACTGTTTTTT. The encoded protein is CASSKVGEAEKNEKLFF.

V and J are TRBV15 and TRBJ1-6; D is ambiguous. V lost 5 bases and J lost 6, with 11 bases in between. The CDR3 has 14 residues. The germline V gene has CDR1 LNHNV and CDR2 YYDKDF (reference sequence). The CDR3 here is CATSYRGLNSPLHF. CDR3 nucleotide sequence: TGTGCCACCAGCTACCGGGGTCTTAATTCACCCCTCCACTTT.

The chain employs TRBV19 and TRBJ1-2; 8 nucleotides line up with TRBD1. The V segment lost 6 bases and the J segment 4 bases; nucleotides outside the gene matches: 7. The CDR3 runs to 14 residues. Germline values: CDR1 LNHDA, CDR2 SQIVND (reference sequence). DNA of the CDR3: TGTGCCAGTAGCCGCGGACAGGGTAGCTATGGCTACACCTTC. Residues: CASSRGQGSYGYTF.

This rearrangement joins TRBV7-2 to TRBJ2-4; 8 bases are a match to TRBD1. Germline CDR1 reads SGHTA; CDR2 reads FQGNSA. The CDR3 is 14 residues long. The ends lost 5 bases at V and 5 bases at J; junction bases unmatched: 5. In nucleotides, the CDR3 is TGTGCCAGCAGCCCCCGGACAGGGCAAAACATTCAGTACTTC. As protein: CASSPRTGQNIQYF.

The genes are TRBV7-9 and TRBJ1-1, with D possibly TRBD1 on 5 matching bases. CDR1 and CDR2 from the germline V gene are SEHNR and FQNEAQ (reference sequence). The CDR3 is made up of 15 amino acids. Between the trimmed V and J ends, which lost 4 bases and 1 base, there was a span of 13 bases. CDR3 amino acids: CASSSPRVTNTEAFF. CDR3 coding DNA: TGTGCCAGCAGCTCGCCCAGGGTTACGAACACTGAAGCTTTCTTT. Looking up the rest from reference TRBV7-9 and TRBJ1-1 gives the full variable domain: DTGVSQNPRHKITKRGQNVTFRCDPISEHNRLYWYRQTLGQGPEFLTYFQNEAQLEKSRLLSDRFSAERPKGSFSTLEIQRTEQGDSAMYLCASSSPRVTNTEAFFGQGTRLTVV.

The rearrangement uses TRBV7-3 and TRBJ2-3; 7 positions match TRBD1. CDR1 and CDR2 from the germline V gene are SGHTA and FQGTGA. This CDR3 is built from 14 residues. J was trimmed by 4 bases and V by 4 bases; bases with no gene match: 5. As DNA, the CDR3 is TGTGCCAGCAGCTCGACAGGGTTGCCAGATACGCAGTATTTT. Its translation is CASSSTGLPDTQYF.

The V and J genes are TRBV4-1 and TRBJ1-2; TRBD1 matches 11 bases. This CDR3 contains 14 residues. Per germline, CDR1 MGHRA and CDR2 YSYEKL. Losses at the gene ends were 6 bases for V and 7 bases for J; bases not matched to a gene: 7. CDR3 in DNA: TGCGCCAGCAGTTACGGACAGGGGGCAGGTGGCTACACCTTC. Translation: CASSYGQGAGGYTF.

This rearrangement joins TRBV19 to TRBJ1-3, with 9 bases fitting TRBD1. Germline V CDR1 and CDR2: LNHDA, SQIVND (reference sequence). The J segment lost 10 bases and the V segment lost 3 bases, leaving 13 bases of the junction unmatched. The CDR3 covers 16 residues. CDR3 protein: CASSMSRDRDPGTIYF. The CDR3 bases are TGTGCCAGTAGTATGTCCCGGGACAGGGACCCTGGGACCATATATTTT.

The chain joins TRBV5-4 to TRBJ1-1; D call uncertain. The CDR3 contains 13 residues. The V end was cut by 4 bases, the J end by 1 base, with 8 bases between. Germline V gives CDR1 SGHNT, CDR2 YYREEE (reference sequence). CDR3 coding DNA: TGTGCCAGCAGCGGGCAGCAGAACACTGAAGCTTTCTTT. Translating gives CASSGQQNTEAFF.

This clone was seen at least ten times. The chain combines TRBV7-8 with TRBJ1-4; D is uncertain. The CDR3 covers 15 residues. Germline CDR1 SGHVS, CDR2 FQNEAQ. V lost 0 bases to trimming and J lost 4 bases, with 9 bases between them. The CDR3 nucleotides are TGTGCCAGCAGCTTAGCGGAAACAGTTAATGAAAAACTGTTTTTT. Translating gives CASSLAETVNEKLFF.

This rearrangement joins TRBV19 to TRBJ1-6; D is possibly TRBD1 (5 bases). This CDR3 has 15 amino acids. The V gene's germline CDR1 is LNHDA and CDR2 SQIVND (reference sequence). Deletions cut 5 bases from V and 6 bases from J, with 14 bases between. The CDR3 sequence: CASSPAGLLNSPLHF. CDR3 DNA: TGTGCCAGTAGTCCAGCGGGACTGCTTAATTCACCCCTCCACTTT. Filled out from reference TRBV19 and TRBJ1-6, the complete variable domain reads DGGITQSPKYLFRKEGQNVTLSCEQNLNHDAMYWYRQDPGQGLRLIYYSQIVNDFQKGDIAEGYSVSREKKESFPLTVTSAQKNPTAFYLCASSPAGLLNSPLHFGNGTRLTVT.

This clone appeared a few times. V is TRBV19 and J is TRBJ2-2, with D perhaps matching TRBD1 (6 bases). Per the germline V gene, CDR1 is LNHDA and CDR2 is SQIVND (reference sequence). The V end lost 3 bases, the J end lost 4 bases, and 9 bases lay between the germline ends. The CDR3 length is 14 residues. In DNA, the CDR3 is TGTGCCAGTAGTATCCCCAGGGGCACCGGGGAGCTGTTTTTT. Its translation is CASSIPRGTGELFF. Filled out from reference TRBV19 and TRBJ2-2, the complete variable domain reads DGGITQSPKYLFRKEGQNVTLSCEQNLNHDAMYWYRQDPGQGLRLIYYSQIVNDFQKGDIAEGYSVSREKKESFPLTVTSAQKNPTAFYLCASSIPRGTGELFFGEGSRLTVL.

J is TRBJ1-2 and V is TRBV27, with D maybe TRBD1 (6 bases). The germline V gene has CDR1 MNHEY and CDR2 SMNVEV (reference sequence). The CDR3 covers 15 residues. V was trimmed by 3 bases and J by 4 bases, leaving 15 bases between them. The CDR3 loop reads CASSLRRGPGYGYTF. CDR3 sequence (DNA): TGTGCCAGCAGTTTGCGGCGGGGGCCGGGCTATGGCTACACCTTC.

V usage is TRBV9 and J usage is TRBJ2-2, with D uncertain. Germline CDR1 is SGDLS and CDR2 is YYNGEE. Trimming removed 0 bases at V and 7 bases at J, with 4 bases between. The CDR3 runs to 12 residues. CDR3 DNA: TGTGCCAGCAGCGTAGGTTACGGGGAGCTGTTTTTT. Translated, it gives CASSVGYGELFF.